Listed below are T cell receptor beta chains from one sample, sequenced in a study of CD8 T cells in Susac syndrome. From the immunoSEQ multiplex PCR reads, TCRdb called clonotypes with MiXCR, one entry per CDR3 protein. Altogether around 300,000 distinct CDR3 sequences are present, about 90% being singletons, with the ten largest covering about 0.063%. The specimen was CD4+ T cells from PBMCs. The receptors were gathered from a human donor with multiple sclerosis. The CDR3 runs from the conserved cysteine through the conserved F or W. The order of the fields is J gene, V gene, clone size, D gene, CDR3 protein, CDR3 DNA. D genes are given only for firm matches. The listing skips clone size in some rows; elsewhere it reads once, few, many or a size class.

J: TRBJ1-1
V: TRBV7-9
size: .
D: .
CDR3: CASSLPDRRKPFMNTEAFF
DNA: TGTGCCAGCAGCTTACCTGACAGGCGTAAACCTTTCATGAACACTGAAGCTTTCTTT

J: TRBJ2-3
V: TRBV10-3
size: .
D: TRBD2
CDR3: CALGVSGGTNTDTQYF
DNA: TGTGCCTTAGGGGTTTCGGGGGGGACGAACACAGATACGCAGTATTTT

J: TRBJ1-1
V: TRBV14
size: .
D: .
CDR3: CASSQGLGPVVNTEAFF
DNA: TGTGCCAGCAGCCAAGGGCTTGGACCCGTAGTGAACACTGAAGCTTTCTTT

J: TRBJ2-7
V: TRBV4-1
size: .
D: TRBD2
CDR3: CASSQEFGDGGGEQYF
DNA: TGCGCCAGCAGCCAAGAGTTCGGGGACGGGGGGGGAGAGCAGTACTTC

J: TRBJ2-7
V: TRBV6-1
size: .
D: TRBD2
CDR3: CASPGTSGGSYEQYF
DNA: TGTGCCAGCCCGGGGACTAGCGGGGGGTCCTACGAGCAGTACTTC

J: TRBJ1-4
V: TRBV7-2
size: .
D: .
CDR3: CASSPRGGASANEKLFF
DNA: TGTGCCAGCAGCCCCCGAGGGGGTGCCAGCGCCAATGAAAAACTGTTTTTT

J: TRBJ2-3
V: TRBV5-6
size: once
D: TRBD1
CDR3: CASSLGQGPGDTQYF
DNA: TGTGCCAGCAGCTTGGGACAGGGTCCTGGAGATACGCAGTATTTT

J: TRBJ2-3
V: TRBV9
size: .
D: .
CDR3: CASGAGPPTDTQYF
DNA: TGTGCCAGCGGGGCTGGCCCCCCCACAGATACGCAGTATTTT

J: TRBJ1-1
V: TRBV20-1
size: .
D: .
CDR3: CSAREGATANTEAFF
DNA: TGCAGTGCTAGAGAAGGAGCGACAGCGAACACTGAAGCTTTCTTT

J: TRBJ2-7
V: TRBV4-2
size: .
D: .
CDR3: CASSQGGDIYEQYF
DNA: TGTGCCAGCAGCCAAGGGGGAGACATCTACGAGCAGTACTTC

J: TRBJ1-1
V: TRBV18
size: .
D: .
CDR3: CASSPPGGYEAFF
DNA: TGTGCCAGCTCACCACCGGGGGGATACGAAGCTTTCTTT

J: TRBJ1-1
V: TRBV7-9
size: .
D: TRBD1
CDR3: CASSTRQGSTEAFF
DNA: TGTGCCAGCAGCACAAGACAGGGGTCCACTGAAGCTTTCTTT

J: TRBJ1-2
V: TRBV19
size: few
D: TRBD1
CDR3: CASSSHDRGYGYTF
DNA: TGTGCCAGTAGTTCGCACGACAGGGGGTATGGCTACACCTTC

J: TRBJ2-2
V: TRBV5-1
size: .
D: .
CDR3: CASSLEIDRINTGELFF
DNA: TGCGCCAGCAGCTTGGAGATTGACAGAATAAACACCGGGGAGCTGTTTTTT

J: TRBJ2-1
V: TRBV6-6
size: .
D: .
CDR3: CASSYRREPSLF
DNA: TGTGCCAGCAGTTACCGGCGAGAGCCAAGCCTCTTC

J: TRBJ2-3
V: TRBV20-1
size: .
D: TRBD2
CDR3: CSARDDSGGRTDTQYF
DNA: TGCAGTGCTAGAGATGACAGCGGGGGGCGCACAGATACGCAGTATTTT

J: TRBJ1-2
V: TRBV18
size: once
D: .
CDR3: CASSPPLDLNGYTF
DNA: TGTGCCAGCTCACCACCGTTGGACTTAAATGGCTACACCTTC

J: TRBJ2-7
V: TRBV12-3/TRBV12-4
size: .
D: .
CDR3: CASSSRADYEQYF
DNA: TGTGCCAGCAGTTCCCGGGCCGACTACGAGCAGTACTTC

J: TRBJ2-1
V: TRBV6-2/TRBV6-3
size: .
D: TRBD2
CDR3: CASSAVTSGGTNEQFF
DNA: TGTGCCAGCAGTGCCGTCACTAGCGGGGGAACTAATGAGCAGTTCTTC

J: TRBJ2-2
V: TRBV5-1
size: .
D: .
CDR3: CASSLVTGTGDTGELFF
DNA: TGCGCCAGCAGCTTGGTGACCGGGACTGGGGACACCGGGGAGCTGTTTTTT

J: TRBJ1-2
V: TRBV5-4
size: .
D: .
CDR3: CASSAGTKNYGYTF
DNA: TGTGCCAGCAGCGCCGGGACTAAGAACTATGGCTACACCTTC

J: TRBJ2-5
V: TRBV6-1
size: .
D: TRBD1
CDR3: CASSDSRGQGETQYF
DNA: TGTGCCAGCAGTGATAGCCGGGGACAGGGGGAGACCCAGTACTTC

J: TRBJ2-7
V: TRBV30
size: few
D: .
CDR3: CALTASSYEQYF
DNA: TGTGCCTTGACAGCGAGCTCCTACGAGCAGTACTTC

J: TRBJ1-4
V: TRBV19
size: .
D: .
CDR3: CASSPGQNEKLFF
DNA: TGTGCCAGTAGTCCGGGACAAAATGAAAAACTGTTTTTT

J: TRBJ1-2
V: TRBV24-1
size: .
D: .
CDR3: CATSQGPHYGYTF
DNA: TGTGCCACCAGTCAGGGGCCCCACTATGGCTACACCTTC

J: TRBJ2-1
V: TRBV4-3
size: .
D: TRBD2
CDR3: CASSQDTAGGGQEQFF
DNA: TGCGCCAGCAGCCAAGATACGGCGGGAGGCGGCCAGGAGCAGTTCTTC

J: TRBJ1-6
V: TRBV2
size: .
D: TRBD1
CDR3: CAGGQGGPPLHF
DNA: TGTGCCGGGGGACAGGGCGGTCCACCCCTCCACTTT

J: TRBJ2-1
V: TRBV3-1
size: .
D: TRBD2
CDR3: CASSQVLAPGEQFF
DNA: TGTGCCAGCAGCCAAGTACTAGCGCCAGGGGAGCAGTTCTTC

J: TRBJ1-4
V: TRBV7-8
size: .
D: .
CDR3: CASSPRVRDQNEKLFF
DNA: TGTGCCAGCAGCCCGAGAGTCCGGGACCAAAATGAAAAACTGTTTTTT

J: TRBJ1-1
V: TRBV29-1
size: .
D: TRBD1
CDR3: CSVKPGGRNTEAFF
DNA: TGCAGCGTTAAACCAGGGGGCAGGAACACTGAAGCTTTCTTT

J: TRBJ1-1
V: TRBV14
size: .
D: .
CDR3: CASSSGALEAFF
DNA: TGTGCCAGCAGCTCAGGGGCCCTTGAAGCTTTCTTT

J: TRBJ2-1
V: TRBV7-9
size: .
D: .
CDR3: CASSPPKGWRGLNNEQFF
DNA: TGTGCCAGCAGCCCGCCGAAAGGATGGCGGGGGCTCAACAATGAGCAGTTCTTC

J: TRBJ2-1
V: TRBV5-4
size: .
D: .
CDR3: CASSSRQVAEQFF
DNA: TGTGCCAGCAGCTCGAGGCAGGTTGCGGAGCAGTTCTTC

J: TRBJ2-3
V: TRBV20-1
size: .
D: .
CDR3: CSARSGYSTDTQYF
DNA: TGCAGTGCTAGAAGCGGGTATAGCACAGATACGCAGTATTTT

J: TRBJ2-1
V: TRBV10-2
size: .
D: .
CDR3: CASSLGVNEQFF
DNA: TGCGCCAGCAGCCTTGGGGTGAACGAGCAGTTCTTC

J: TRBJ1-6
V: TRBV19
size: .
D: TRBD1
CDR3: CASTRDRDSPLHF
DNA: TGTGCCAGCACCCGGGACAGGGATTCACCCCTCCACTTT

J: TRBJ2-1
V: TRBV20-1
size: .
D: TRBD2
CDR3: CSAARSGTSVDEQFF
DNA: TGCAGTGCTGCCCGATCCGGGACTAGCGTCGATGAGCAGTTCTTC

J: TRBJ1-2
V: TRBV25-1
size: .
D: TRBD1
CDR3: CASRKTGTDYGYTF
DNA: TGTGCCAGCAGGAAAACCGGGACAGACTATGGCTACACCTTC

J: TRBJ2-2
V: TRBV12-3/TRBV12-4
size: .
D: .
CDR3: CALIRDSPTGELFF
DNA: TGTGCCCTCATCCGGGACTCCCCCACCGGGGAGCTGTTTTTT

J: TRBJ1-5
V: TRBV29-1
size: .
D: TRBD1
CDR3: CSVIQGNQPQHF
DNA: TGCAGCGTAATACAGGGGAATCAGCCCCAGCATTTT

J: TRBJ2-5
V: TRBV7-2
size: few
D: TRBD1
CDR3: CASSSRQGPVQETQYF
DNA: TGTGCCAGCAGTTCACGACAGGGGCCGGTCCAAGAGACCCAGTACTTC

J: TRBJ2-1
V: TRBV15
size: .
D: TRBD2
CDR3: CATSRDPLAAPYNEQFF
DNA: TGTGCCACCAGCAGGGATCCCCTAGCGGCCCCCTACAATGAGCAGTTCTTC

J: TRBJ2-7
V: TRBV7-2
size: few
D: TRBD2
CDR3: CASSSTAGINEQYF
DNA: TGTGCCAGCAGCTCAACAGCGGGAATAAACGAGCAGTACTTC

J: TRBJ2-5
V: TRBV3-1
size: .
D: .
CDR3: CASSQFDQETQYF
DNA: TGTGCCAGCAGCCAATTCGACCAAGAGACCCAGTACTTC

J: TRBJ1-2
V: TRBV5-6
size: .
D: .
CDR3: CASSLDYYGYAF
DNA: TGTGCCAGCAGCTTGGACTACTATGGCTACGCCTTC

J: TRBJ2-3
V: TRBV7-9
size: .
D: TRBD2
CDR3: CASSLGLAGAKTDTQYF
DNA: TGTGCCAGCAGCCTAGGACTAGCGGGGGCAAAGACAGATACGCAGTATTTT

J: TRBJ1-3
V: TRBV12-3/TRBV12-4
size: .
D: .
CDR3: CASSLSLGSSGNTIYF
DNA: TGTGCCAGCAGCCTTTCTTTGGGGAGCTCTGGAAACACCATATATTTT

J: TRBJ2-2
V: TRBV29-1
size: .
D: TRBD1
CDR3: CSVAPGQGYTGELFF
DNA: TGCAGCGTCGCTCCGGGACAGGGCTACACCGGGGAGCTGTTTTTT

J: TRBJ2-2
V: TRBV19
size: .
D: .
CDR3: CASSQRVRVGPGELFF
DNA: TGTGCCAGTAGCCAGAGGGTGAGGGTTGGCCCCGGGGAGCTGTTTTTT

J: TRBJ2-2
V: TRBV6-1
size: few
D: .
CDR3: CASSAHSKLNTGELFF
DNA: TGTGCCAGCAGTGCGCACAGCAAATTGAACACCGGGGAGCTGTTTTTT